This TCR beta chain emerged from a study of cytomegalovirus exposure and HLA in healthy donors. While unrecorded immune exposures were likely, the donors were nominally healthy when sampled. In the PCR, 60 Vbeta and 13 Jbeta primers were used. Method: immunoSEQ multiplex PCR; TCRdb's copy keeps in-frame clones and lacks some. Of fewer than 85,000 clones listed, around 68% are singletons. Germline V gene data show CDR1 as SGHTA and CDR2 as FQGNSA. This CDR3 contains 16 residues. Unmatched junction bases numbered 5, after V lost 2 bases and J lost 1 base. Whole-study results and caveats: Testing in vitro showed a few CMV-associated chains specific for CMV antigens. Investigators reported 164 TCR beta chains as tied to cytomegalovirus.

In this sample, this clone turned up a few times. Its antigen is currently unknown. The TCR comes from a man aged 35-49 years in good health and CMV-seropositive. The chain couples TRBV7-2 to TRBJ2-3; 8 nucleotides line up with TRBD2. The sample taken for sequencing was PBMCs. The CDR3 protein is CASSLSGGLGTDTQYF. CDR3 DNA: TGTGCCAGCAGCTTATCGGGGGGGCTTGGCACAGATACGCAGTATTTT.